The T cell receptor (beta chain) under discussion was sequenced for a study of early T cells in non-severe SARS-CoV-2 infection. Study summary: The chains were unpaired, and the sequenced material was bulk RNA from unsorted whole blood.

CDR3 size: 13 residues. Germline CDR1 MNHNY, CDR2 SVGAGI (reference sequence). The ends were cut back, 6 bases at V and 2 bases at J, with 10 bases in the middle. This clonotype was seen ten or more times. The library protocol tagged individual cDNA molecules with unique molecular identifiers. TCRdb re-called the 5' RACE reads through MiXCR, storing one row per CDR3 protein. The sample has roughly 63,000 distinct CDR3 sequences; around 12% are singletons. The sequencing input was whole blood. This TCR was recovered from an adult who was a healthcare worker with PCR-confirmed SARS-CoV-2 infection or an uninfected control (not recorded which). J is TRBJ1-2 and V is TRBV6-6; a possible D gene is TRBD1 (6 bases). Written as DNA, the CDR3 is TGTGCCAGCAGGGACAGTTCCAACTATGGCTACACCTTC. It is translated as CASRDSSNYGYTF.